Presented here are 20 T cell receptor beta chains from one specimen sequenced in a study of blood T cell repertoires in COVID-19. Sequencing was performed with immunoSEQ multiplex PCR; in TCRdb, only in-frame clones are kept and a portion is missing. The sample shows tens of thousands of clones, approximately 90% of them seen only once. The sample taken for sequencing was peripheral blood. Receptors were obtained from a woman between 55 and 75 years old with acute or convalescent COVID-19.

The V and J genes are TRBV7-8 and TRBJ2-5; 14 nucleotides line up with TRBD2. The CDR3 loop spans 18 amino acids. Losses at the gene ends were 3 bases for V and 1 base for J; bases not matched to a gene: 7. Germline CDR1 SGHVS, CDR2 FQNEAQ. CDR3 residues: CASSLRTSGGSTQETQYF. DNA of the CDR3: TGTGCCAGCAGCTTGCGGACTAGCGGGGGGTCGACCCAAGAGACCCAGTACTTC.

This sequence joins TRBV5-6 and TRBJ1-6; D unresolved. This CDR3 comprises 14 residues. Germline lookup yields CDR1 SGHDT and CDR2 YYEEEE. V lost 0 bases and J lost 9, with 10 bases in between. The CDR3 region is CASSLGEHGSPLHF. In nucleotides, the CDR3 is TGTGCCAGCAGCTTGGGTGAACATGGTTCACCCCTCCACTTT.

The chain combines TRBV6-6 with TRBJ1-4, with 7 bases matching TRBD1. The germline V gene encodes CDR1 MNHNY and CDR2 SVGAGI (reference sequence). This CDR3 region has 19 residues. Trimming cost V 5 bases and J 3 bases; bases outside gene matches: 18. The CDR3 here is CASSPEHRGQRIANEKLFF. The CDR3 DNA reads TGTGCCAGCAGTCCTGAACACCGGGGACAGCGCATAGCTAATGAAAAACTGTTTTTT.

The rearrangement joins TRBV7-2 to TRBJ1-3, with no clear D. The germline CDR1 and CDR2 sequences are SGHTA and FQGNSA. The CDR3 extends over 14 amino acids. The V gene lost 8 bases and the J gene lost 0 bases, with 11 bases spanning the gap. The CDR3 here is CASAPYISGNTIYF. The CDR3 coding sequence is TGTGCCAGCGCACCTTACATCTCTGGAAACACCATATATTTT. Variable domain in full (rest from reference TRBV7-2 and TRBJ1-3): GAGVSQSPSNKVTEKGKDVELRCDPISGHTALYWYRQSLGQGLEFLIYFQGNSAPDKSGLPSDRFSAERTGGSVSTLTIQRTQQEDSAVYLCASAPYISGNTIYFGEGSWLTVV.

The chain employs TRBV9 and TRBJ2-3; D is unclear. Deletions cut 0 bases from V and 3 bases from J, with 5 bases between. The V gene's germline CDR1 is SGDLS and CDR2 YYNGEE. There are 13 residues in the CDR3. The CDR3 is CASSVAMTDTQYF. CDR3 sequence (DNA): TGTGCCAGCAGCGTAGCCATGACAGATACGCAGTATTTT.

The V and J genes are TRBV16 and TRBJ1-1; no firm D call. Germline V gene data show CDR1 as KGHSY and CDR2 as FQNENV. CDR3 length equals 12 residues. Trimming stripped 0 bases from V and 10 bases from J, with 9 bases between. The CDR3 reads CASSQSTVRAFF. The CDR3, as DNA: TGTGCCAGCAGCCAATCCACAGTGCGAGCTTTCTTT.

This clone was counted a single time. The chain joins TRBV5-4 to TRBJ1-2; unclear D gene. V was clipped by 3 bases and J by 4 bases, with 10 bases between them. The CDR3 runs to 13 residues. Germline V lookup: CDR1 SGHNT, CDR2 YYREEE (reference sequence). Written as DNA, the CDR3 is TGTGCCAGCAGCTCGGGAACCCCCTATGGCTACACCTTC. It encodes CASSSGTPYGYTF.

The chain uses TRBV15 and TRBJ2-1; TRBD2 matches at 7 bases. In germline, CDR1 is LNHNV, CDR2 YYDKDF (reference sequence). The CDR3 extends over 17 amino acids. J gave up 3 bases and V 5 bases, and 13 bases lay outside the gene matches. DNA for the CDR3: TGTGCCACCAGCGGCCCAGGGCGGCGGGAGCTCTACAATGAGCAGTTCTTC. Amino acids: CATSGPGRRELYNEQFF.

J is TRBJ2-1 and V is TRBV5-1; TRBD2 matches at 10 bases. Germline assignment: CDR1 SGHRS and CDR2 YFSETQ. The ends lost 2 bases at V and 6 bases at J; junction bases unmatched: 5. This CDR3 has 15 amino acids. The CDR3 DNA sequence: TGCGCCAGCAGCTTTGGAGCGGGGGGGCCCAATGAGCAGTTCTTC. As protein: CASSFGAGGPNEQFF.

As to this clone: This specimen includes other DNA sequences encoding the same CDR3. The chain uses TRBV5-4 and TRBJ2-2, with 9 positions matching TRBD1. Trimming at V came to 0 bases and at J to 4 bases, leaving 1 base not matched to a gene. Germline values: CDR1 SGHNT, CDR2 YYREEE (reference sequence). This CDR3 is built from 15 residues. DNA of the CDR3: TGTGCCAGCAGCTTGGGGGACAGGGTCACCGGGGAGCTGTTTTTT. This sequence encodes CASSLGDRVTGELFF.

This clone was picked up a small number of times. The chain uses TRBV18 and TRBJ1-4; TRBD1 matches 9 bases. This CDR3 is built from 14 residues. Trimming at V came to 7 bases and at J to 7 bases, leaving 7 bases not matched to a gene. Germline V lookup: CDR1 KGHSH, CDR2 LQKENI. The CDR3 DNA reads as TGTGCCAGCTTCCCACAGGGGGCGGTTGAAAAACTGTTTTTT. This encodes CASFPQGAVEKLFF.

Only one count was recorded for this clone. The chain recombines TRBV6-1 with TRBJ1-2; 7 bases match TRBD1. The CDR3 runs to 15 residues. Germline assignment: CDR1 MNHNS and CDR2 SASEGT. V lost 2 bases to trimming and J lost 4 bases; unmatched junction nucleotides: 7. The CDR3 here is CASSESVRGIYGYTF. The CDR3 DNA sequence: TGTGCCAGCAGTGAAAGTGTCAGGGGGATCTATGGCTACACCTTC.

The chain couples TRBV1 to TRBJ2-7; TRBD2, the D gene given by the table, was not confirmed from the DNA. TRBV1 represents a pseudogene. The CDR3 runs 15 residues. CDR3 DNA sequence: TGCACCAGCAGCCAAGATCGGGGTTCCTCCTACGAGCAGTACGTC. Protein: CTSSQDRGSSYEQYV.

J is TRBJ1-2 and V is TRBV28, with D maybe TRBD1 (5 bases). Germline CDR1 and CDR2: MDHEN and SYDVKM. V shed 7 bases and J shed 6 bases, with 21 bases lying between them. The CDR3 consists of 15 residues. The chain's CDR3 is CASTPFFNRGDGYTF. The CDR3 DNA sequence: TGTGCCAGCACCCCTTTTTTCAACCGGGGGGATGGCTACACCTTC.

The chain has TRBV10-3 and TRBJ1-2; 8 bases are shared with TRBD1. After removal of 8 bases from V and 4 bases from J, the junction contained 6 bases not matched to a gene. Germline CDR1 and CDR2: ENHRY and SYGVKD. This CDR3 comprises 13 residues. This CDR3 reads CAIFTGGSYGYTF. The CDR3 DNA is TGTGCCATCTTCACAGGGGGTAGCTATGGCTACACCTTC.

CDR3 residues: CASSSLLAGVDNEQFF. In nucleotides, the CDR3 is TGTGCCAGCAGCTCGCTTCTAGCGGGAGTTGACAATGAGCAGTTCTTC. The gene calls are TRBV4-2 and TRBJ2-1, with TRBD2 matching 10 bases. Germline loops: CDR1 LGHNA, CDR2 YNFKEQ. The CDR3 extends over 16 amino acids. J was trimmed by 5 bases and V by 5 bases; bases with no gene match: 9.

The genes are TRBV10-2 and TRBJ1-5; D gene unclear. Germline values: CDR1 WSHSY, CDR2 SAAADI. The ends were cut back, 1 base at V and 3 bases at J, with 4 bases in the middle. The CDR3 covers 13 residues. Here the CDR3 reads CASSEYYNQPQHF. Here the CDR3 DNA reads TGCGCCAGCAGTGAGTATTACAATCAGCCCCAGCATTTT.

This chain connects TRBV10-3 to TRBJ1-2, with 9 bases fitting TRBD1. The CDR3 consists of 16 residues. Germline V gives CDR1 ENHRY, CDR2 SYGVKD. With V trimmed by 6 bases and J by 4 bases, 12 bases remained unmatched. CDR3 coding DNA: TGTGCCATCAGGACCCGGGACAGGGATTTATCCTATGGCTACACCTTC. The encoded protein is CAIRTRDRDLSYGYTF.

This sequence joins TRBV9 and TRBJ2-1; possible D gene TRBD2, 5 bases. The V and J ends lost 2 bases and 5 bases respectively, with 14 bases between them. CDR1 is SGDLS, CDR2 YYNGEE, per germline. The CDR3 is 15 residues long. CDR3 amino acids: CASSVDLMGDNEQFF. The CDR3, as DNA: TGTGCCAGCAGCGTTGACTTAATGGGAGACAATGAGCAGTTCTTC.

This rearrangement joins TRBV11-2 to TRBJ1-5; D is unclear. V gave up 2 bases and J gave up 0 bases, with 14 bases separating them. This CDR3 has 17 residues. CDR1 and CDR2 (germline): SGHAT, FQNNGV. CDR3 in amino acids: CASSLSGPSGSNQPQHF. The CDR3 region has the DNA TGTGCCAGCAGCTTAAGCGGTCCATCAGGTAGCAATCAGCCCCAGCATTTT.